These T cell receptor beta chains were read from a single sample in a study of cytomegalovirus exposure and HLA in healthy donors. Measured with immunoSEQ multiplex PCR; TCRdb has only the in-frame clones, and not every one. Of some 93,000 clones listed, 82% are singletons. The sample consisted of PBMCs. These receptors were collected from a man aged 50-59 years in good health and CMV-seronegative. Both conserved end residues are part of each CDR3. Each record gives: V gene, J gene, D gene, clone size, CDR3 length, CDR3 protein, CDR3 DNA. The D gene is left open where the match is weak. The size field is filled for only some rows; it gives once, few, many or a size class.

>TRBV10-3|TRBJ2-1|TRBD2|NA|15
CAISEQREGYNEQFF
TGTGCCATCAGTGAGCAGCGGGAGGGGTACAATGAGCAGTTCTTC
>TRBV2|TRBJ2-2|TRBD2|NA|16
CASSGLLATNTGELFF
TGTGCCAGCAGTGGCCTACTAGCGACGAACACCGGGGAGCTGTTTTTT
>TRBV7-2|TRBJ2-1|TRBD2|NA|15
CASSSGPGLVNEQFF
TGTGCCAGCAGCTCCGGCCCGGGACTAGTCAATGAGCAGTTCTTC
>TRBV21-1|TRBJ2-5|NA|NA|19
CASSPDCPGLAGGEETQYF
TGTGCCAGCAGCCCAGATTGCCCAGGACTAGCGGGAGGAGAAGAGACCCAGTACTTC
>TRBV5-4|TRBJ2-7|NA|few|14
CASTRAGSSYEQYF
TGTGCCAGCACCCGGGCCGGGAGCTCCTACGAGCAGTACTTC
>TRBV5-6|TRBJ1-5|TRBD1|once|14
CASSYGQGSQPQHF
TGTGCCAGCAGCTACGGACAGGGTAGTCAGCCCCAGCATTTT
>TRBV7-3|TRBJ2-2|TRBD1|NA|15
CASSSGTGFTGELFF
TGTGCCAGCAGCTCCGGGACAGGGTTCACCGGGGAGCTGTTTTTT
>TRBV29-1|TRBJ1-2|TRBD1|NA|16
CSVAGTGDLSNYGYTF
TGCAGCGTTGCGGGGACAGGGGACCTATCTAACTATGGCTACACCTTC
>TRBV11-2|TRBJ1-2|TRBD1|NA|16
CASSPSGTGFNYGYTF
TGTGCCAGCAGCCCGAGCGGGACAGGATTCAACTATGGCTACACCTTC
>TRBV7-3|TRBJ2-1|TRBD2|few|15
CASSPFSGRNNEQFF
TGTGCCAGCAGCCCCTTTAGCGGGAGAAACAATGAGCAGTTCTTC
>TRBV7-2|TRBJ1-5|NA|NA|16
CASGPGRRISNQPQHF
TGTGCCAGCGGCCCTGGACGGAGGATTAGCAATCAGCCCCAGCATTTT
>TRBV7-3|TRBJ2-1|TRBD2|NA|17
CASSLRGTSGSGNEQFF
TGTGCCAGCAGCTTAAGGGGGACTAGCGGGAGCGGGAATGAGCAGTTCTTC
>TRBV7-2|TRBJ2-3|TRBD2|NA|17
CASSFSSSGPRTDTQYF
TGTGCCAGCAGCTTTAGTTCTAGCGGCCCTCGGACAGATACGCAGTATTTT
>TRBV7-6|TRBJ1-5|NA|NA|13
CASSESPNQPQHF
TGTGCCAGCAGCGAGAGTCCTAATCAGCCCCAGCATTTT
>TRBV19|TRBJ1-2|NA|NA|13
CASRWTGVYGYTF
TGTGCCAGTAGGTGGACGGGGGTCTATGGCTACACCTTC
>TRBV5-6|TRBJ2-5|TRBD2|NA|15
CASSWGGPNEETQYF
TGTGCCAGCAGCTGGGGGGGACCGAACGAAGAGACCCAGTACTTC
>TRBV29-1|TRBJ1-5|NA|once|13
CSVQQGNNQPQHF
TGCAGCGTGCAGCAGGGGAACAATCAGCCCCAGCATTTT
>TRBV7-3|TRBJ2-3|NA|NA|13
CASSPNRVDTQYF
TGTGCCAGCAGCCCCAACCGGGTAGATACGCAGTATTTT
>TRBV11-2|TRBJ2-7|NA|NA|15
CASSSISLGGYEQYF
TGTGCCAGCAGCTCAATCTCGTTGGGGGGATACGAGCAGTACTTC
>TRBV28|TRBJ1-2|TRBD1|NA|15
CASSAGQRSNYGYTF
TGTGCCAGCAGCGCGGGACAGAGGAGTAACTATGGCTACACCTTC
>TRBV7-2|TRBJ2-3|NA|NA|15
CASSLWTRSTDTQYF
TGTGCCAGCAGCTTATGGACAAGGAGCACAGATACGCAGTATTTT
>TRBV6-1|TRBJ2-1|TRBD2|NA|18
CASSEVTSWGGRRGEQFF
TGTGCCAGCAGTGAAGTGACTAGCTGGGGCGGGAGACGAGGTGAGCAGTTCTTC
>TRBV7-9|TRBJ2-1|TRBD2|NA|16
CASSAGTSGRAQEQFF
TGTGCCAGCAGCGCGGGGACTAGCGGGAGGGCTCAAGAGCAGTTCTTC
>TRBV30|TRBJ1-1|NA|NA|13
CAWSVQLQGEAFF
TGTGCCTGGAGTGTACAGCTACAGGGTGAAGCTTTCTTT
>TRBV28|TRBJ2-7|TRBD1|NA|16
CASRATGAQAAYEQYF
TGTGCCAGCAGAGCCACAGGGGCCCAAGCAGCCTACGAGCAGTACTTC
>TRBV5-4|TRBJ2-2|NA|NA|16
CASSDRTVKDTGELFF
TGTGCCAGCAGTGATCGGACAGTAAAGGACACCGGGGAGCTGTTTTTT
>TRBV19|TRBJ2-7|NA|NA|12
CASSISGEEQYF
TGTGCCAGTAGTATATCGGGAGAGGAGCAGTACTTC
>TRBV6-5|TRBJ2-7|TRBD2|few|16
CASSYSRNGRAYEQYF
TGTGCCAGCAGTTACTCGAGGAACGGGAGGGCCTACGAGCAGTACTTC
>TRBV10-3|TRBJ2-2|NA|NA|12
CAIMQGTGELFF
TGTGCCATCATGCAGGGAACCGGGGAGCTGTTTTTT
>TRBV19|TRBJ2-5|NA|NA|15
CASTTNRAQGETQYF
TGTGCCAGTACTACCAACAGGGCCCAAGGGGAGACCCAGTACTTC
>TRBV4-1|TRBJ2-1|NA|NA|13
CASSQESYNEQFF
TGCGCCAGCAGCCAAGAGAGTTACAATGAGCAGTTCTTC
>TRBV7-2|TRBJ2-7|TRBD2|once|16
CASSLSLAGALYEQYF
TGTGCCAGCAGCTTGTCCCTAGCGGGAGCCCTCTACGAGCAGTACTTC
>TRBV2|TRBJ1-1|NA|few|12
CASSARDTEAFF
TGTGCCAGCAGTGCCAGGGATACTGAAGCTTTCTTT
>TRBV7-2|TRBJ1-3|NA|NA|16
CASSLAQGYSGNTIYF
TGTGCCAGCAGCTTAGCGCAGGGATACTCTGGAAACACCATATATTTT
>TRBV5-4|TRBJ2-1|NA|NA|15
CASSLGGSSYNEQFF
TGTGCCAGCAGCTTGGGAGGGAGCTCCTACAATGAGCAGTTCTTC
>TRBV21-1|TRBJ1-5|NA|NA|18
CASSKEYETGGGLVPQHF
TGTGCCAGCAGCAAGGAATATGAAACAGGTGGGGGGTTGGTGCCCCAGCATTTT
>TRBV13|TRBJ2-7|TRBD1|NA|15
CASSPGTGPSYEQYF
TGTGCCAGCAGCCCCGGGACAGGGCCTTCCTACGAGCAGTACTTC
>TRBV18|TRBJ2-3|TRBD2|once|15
CATTGLAGGTDTQYF
TGTGCCACCACGGGACTAGCGGGGGGCACAGATACGCAGTATTTT
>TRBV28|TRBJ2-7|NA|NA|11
CASSPRDEQYF
TGTGCCAGCAGTCCTCGGGACGAGCAGTACTTC
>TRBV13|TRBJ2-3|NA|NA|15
CASSLGQRPTDTQYF
TGTGCCAGCAGCTTAGGACAGAGACCCACAGATACGCAGTATTTT
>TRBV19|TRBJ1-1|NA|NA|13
CASSIAQNTEAFF
TGTGCCAGTAGTATAGCACAGAACACTGAAGCTTTCTTT
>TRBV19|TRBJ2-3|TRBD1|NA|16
CASRVPGQGASDTQYF
TGTGCCAGTAGGGTACCGGGACAGGGGGCTTCAGATACGCAGTATTTT
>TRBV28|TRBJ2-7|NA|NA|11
CASSFEGRQYF
TGTGCCAGCAGTTTCGAGGGTAGGCAGTACTTC